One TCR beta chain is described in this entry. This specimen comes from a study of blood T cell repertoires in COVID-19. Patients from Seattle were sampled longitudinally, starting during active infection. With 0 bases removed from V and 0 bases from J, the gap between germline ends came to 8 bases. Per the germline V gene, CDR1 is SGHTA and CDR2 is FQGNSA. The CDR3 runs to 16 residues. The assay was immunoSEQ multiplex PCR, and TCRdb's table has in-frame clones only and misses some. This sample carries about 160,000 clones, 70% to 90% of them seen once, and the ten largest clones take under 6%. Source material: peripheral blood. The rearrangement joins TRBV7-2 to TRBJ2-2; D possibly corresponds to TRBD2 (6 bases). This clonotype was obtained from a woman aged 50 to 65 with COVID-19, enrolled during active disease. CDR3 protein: CASSLASGANTGELFF. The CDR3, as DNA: TGTGCCAGCAGCTTAGCTAGCGGAGCGAACACCGGGGAGCTGTTTTTT.